These T cell receptor beta chains were read from a single sample in a study of post-analysis software for immune sequencing data. One entry per CDR3 protein, called by TCRdb with MiXCR from the PCR reads. The sample holds about 190,000 distinct CDR3 sequences, around 30% seen once. The sample consisted of blood. These receptors originate from a girl younger than 18 with multiple sclerosis. CDR3s include the opening cysteine and the closing phenylalanine or tryptophan. The D gene is left open where the match is weak. Clone size appears in some rows only: once, few, many, or a class for an expanded clone.

V gene,clone size,J gene,D gene,CDR3 length,CDR3 protein,CDR3 DNA
TRBV20-1,many,TRBJ2-7,-,14,CSARGGREPYEQYF,TGCAGTGCTAGAGGGGGACGGGAGCCCTACGAGCAGTACTTC
TRBV7-9,-,TRBJ2-7,-,15,CASSLEGTPFAEQYF,TGTGCCAGCAGCTTAGAGGGGACACCCTTCGCCGAGCAGTACTTC
TRBV20-1,many,TRBJ2-7,-,11,CSALAQHEQYF,TGCAGTGCTCTGGCTCAACACGAGCAGTACTTC
TRBV7-9,few,TRBJ2-7,-,13,CASSLVQAGEQYF,TGTGCCAGCAGCTTGGTACAGGCAGGCGAGCAGTACTTC
TRBV20-1,many,TRBJ2-3,TRBD1,12,CSANGDSLTQYF,TGCAGTGCTAACGGGGACAGCCTTACGCAGTATTTT
TRBV20-1,many,TRBJ2-7,-,13,CSAIPIYNYEQYF,TGCAGTGCTATTCCAATATACAACTACGAGCAGTACTTC
TRBV27,many,TRBJ2-1,-,15,CASSGLPRTYNEQFF,TGTGCCAGCAGTGGACTACCCCGGACCTACAATGAGCAGTTCTTC
TRBV12-3/TRBV12-4,once,TRBJ2-2,-,13,CASVAWATGELCF,TGTGCCAGTGTAGCCTGGGCCACCGGGGAGCTGTGTTTT
TRBV5-1,many,TRBJ2-5,-,15,CASSLVSGSNGEQYF,TGCGCCAGCAGCTTGGTTTCCGGGAGCAACGGGGAGCAGTACTTC
TRBV20-1,-,TRBJ1-1,-,13,CSANLFMNTEAFF,TGCAGTGCTAATCTTTTTATGAACACTGAAGCTTTCTTT
TRBV12-5,many,TRBJ2-4,-,15,CASGLVGPGMNIQYF,TGTGCTAGTGGTTTGGTCGGTCCAGGGATGAACATTCAGTACTTC
TRBV15,many,TRBJ2-7,TRBD1,13,CATSGDSTYEQYF,TGTGCCACCAGCGGGGACAGTACCTACGAGCAGTACTTC
TRBV12-5,-,TRBJ1-6,TRBD1,15,CASAPGQGYNSPLHF,TGTGCTAGCGCTCCGGGACAGGGTTATAATTCACCCCTCCACTTT
TRBV20-1,few,TRBJ1-1,-,14,CSARRGFMNTEAFF,TGCAGTGCTAGGAGGGGCTTCATGAACACTGAAGCTTTCTTT
TRBV29-1,many,TRBJ2-1,TRBD2,10,CSGEGNEQFF,TGCAGCGGGGAGGGCAATGAGCAGTTCTTC
TRBV12-3/TRBV12-4,few,TRBJ1-4,-,13,CASSLRHNEKLFF,TGTGCCAGCAGTTTAAGGCATAATGAAAAACTGTTTTTT
TRBV4-2,-,TRBJ2-1,TRBD2,18,CASSPRGGAGASYNEQFF,TGTGCCAGCAGCCCCCGGGGTGGAGCGGGGGCATCCTACAATGAGCAGTTCTTC
TRBV3-1,many,TRBJ2-7,-,14,CASSPRWVSYEQYF,TGTGCCAGCAGCCCCCGGTGGGTGAGCTACGAGCAGTACTTC
TRBV18,-,TRBJ1-1,TRBD1,18,CASSPRRQGTVGGTEAFF,TGTGCCAGCTCACCACGGCGACAGGGGACTGTGGGAGGCACTGAAGCTTTCTTT
TRBV6-5,few,TRBJ1-1,-,12,CASSTSGWQAFF,TGTGCCAGCAGTACCTCTGGGTGGCAAGCTTTCTTT
TRBV6-2/TRBV6-3,many,TRBJ2-7,-,11,CASSFVREQYF,TGTGCCAGCAGTTTCGTACGTGAGCAGTACTTC
TRBV2,few,TRBJ2-1,-,14,CASSQQSTDNEQFF,TGTGCCAGCAGCCAGCAAAGCACCGACAATGAGCAGTTCTTC
TRBV28,many,TRBJ2-5,TRBD1,13,CASSLGTEETQYF,TGTGCCAGCAGTTTGGGGACAGAAGAGACCCAGTACTTC
TRBV6-2/TRBV6-3,-,TRBJ2-1,-,13,CASSYGRTNEQFF,TGTGCCAGCAGTTATGGGAGAACCAATGAGCAGTTCTTC
TRBV5-4,few,TRBJ2-7,TRBD2,15,CATQREGIPYNEQYF,TGTGCCACCCAGCGGGAGGGGATCCCTTACAATGAGCAGTACTTC